This TCR beta chain was obtained from a study of blood T cells in healthy people across ages. Only a few counts were recorded for this clonotype. Combining a sample-barcoded 5' primer with a J-beta primer mix, a second PCR ran for about 6 to 12 cycles. TCRdb re-analysed the 5' RACE reads in MiXCR, keeping a single row per CDR3 protein. The table records around 710,000 distinct CDR3 sequences, approximately 39% of them present only once. Germline loops: CDR1 SGHRS, CDR2 YFSETQ. The CDR3 is made up of 16 amino acids. Trimming removed 4 bases from V and 4 bases from J; junction bases left unmatched: 12. The sequencing input was blood. The gene calls are TRBV5-1 and TRBJ1-2, with 8 bases that match TRBD1. The clonotype comes from a woman in her fifties or sixties in good health. Here the CDR3 reads CASSLSRDRRAYGYTF. As DNA, the CDR3 is TGCGCCAGCAGCCTCTCTAGGGACAGGCGGGCCTATGGCTACACCTTC. The complete variable domain, with remaining parts taken from reference TRBV5-1 and TRBJ1-2, reads KAGVTQTPRYLIKTRGQQVTLSCSPISGHRSVSWYQQTPGQGLQFLFEYFSETQRNKGNFPGRFSGRQFSNSRSEMNVSTLELGDSALYLCASSLSRDRRAYGYTFGSGTRLTVV.